This TCR beta chain was sequenced during a study of blood T cell repertoires in COVID-19. Study background: Material from acute and convalescent COVID-19 was sourced from the United States, Italy and Spain. From T cells, B-cell-depleted T cells, or PBMCs came the material, which was cDNA or gDNA.

Original processing methods: Reference gene primer amplification yielded estimated nucleated cell counts. Repertoires were generated with immunoSEQ multiplex PCR, while TCRdb's copy carries only in-frame clones and drops some. V and J calls and clone size are given by that table; D and trimming were obtained from the DNA. This table holds around 190,000 clones, 70% to 80% found once. Comment on this clone: The identical CDR3 is also encoded by other nucleotide sequences in the sample.

Looked up from germline, CDR1 is MDHEN and CDR2 is SYDVKM. The length of the CDR3 is 12 residues. V shed 6 bases, J shed 8 bases, and the junction held 4 bases outside the gene matches. The material sequenced was peripheral blood. This TCR came from a woman between 40 and 50 years old with COVID-19, enrolled during active disease. The chain joins TRBV28 to TRBJ1-2; 9 bases match TRBD1. This CDR3 is CASSRQGVGYTF. In DNA, the CDR3 is TGTGCCAGCAGCCGACAGGGGGTCGGCTACACCTTC.